This is a list of T cell receptor beta chains from one sample in a study of cytomegalovirus exposure and HLA in healthy donors. The assay was immunoSEQ multiplex PCR, and TCRdb's table has in-frame clones only and misses some. This table holds about 98,000 clones, over 70% found once. Sequenced material: PBMCs. These receptor sequences come from a man aged 18 to 29 in good health and CMV-seropositive. Both conserved end residues are part of each CDR3. A D gene is named only where the DNA matches it firmly.

NA	TRBV9	18	TRBJ2-5	CASSVDLVPGGRRETQYF	TGTGCCAGCAGCGTAGATTTGGTCCCGGGGGGCCGGCGAGAGACCCAGTACTTC
NA	TRBV10-3	14	TRBJ1-5	CAISEEGWNQPQHF	TGTGCCATCAGTGAAGAGGGTTGGAATCAGCCCCAGCATTTT
TRBD2	TRBV7-6	15	TRBJ2-1	CASSSPGTSHNEQFF	TGTGCCAGCAGCTCCCCCGGGACTAGCCACAATGAGCAGTTCTTC
NA	TRBV15	16	TRBJ2-2	CATSSDRSPNTGELFF	TGTGCCACCAGCAGTGACAGGTCACCGAACACCGGGGAGCTGTTTTTT
TRBD2	TRBV5-4	15	TRBJ2-7	CASSFGTSEGGEQYF	TGTGCCAGCAGCTTTGGGACTAGCGAAGGTGGCGAGCAGTACTTC
NA	TRBV5-1	12	TRBJ1-1	CASSPGRTEAFF	TGCGCCAGCAGCCCGGGTCGCACTGAAGCTTTCTTT
NA	TRBV6-6	14	TRBJ2-1	CASSEAGADNEQFF	TGTGCCAGCAGCGAGGCGGGGGCCGACAATGAGCAGTTCTTC
NA	TRBV11-2	11	TRBJ1-6	CASGLNSPLHF	TGTGCCAGCGGACTGAATTCACCCCTCCACTTT
NA	TRBV29-1	13	TRBJ1-1	CSVDTGMNTEAFF	TGCAGCGTTGATACAGGGATGAACACTGAAGCTTTCTTT
TRBD1	TRBV5-4	14	TRBJ2-7	CASSSPGQHYEQYF	TGTGCCAGCAGCTCCCCGGGACAGCATTACGAGCAGTACTTC
NA	TRBV30	10	TRBJ2-1	CAWSSYEQFF	TGTGCCTGGAGTTCGTATGAGCAGTTCTTC